What follows is one T cell receptor (beta chain) and its context. As originally analysed: Estimated nucleated cell counts came from reference gene primer amplification. Sequenced by immunoSEQ multiplex PCR; TCRdb stores in-frame clones only, minus some. That table furnishes V, J and clone size, whereas the DNA furnished D and trimming. The top ten clones hold around 1.9% of a sample with more than 300,000 clones, around 92% of them seen once. This entry is derived from a study of blood T cell repertoires in COVID-19. Across the whole study: Samples representing acute and convalescent COVID-19 were sourced from the United States, Italy and Spain. PBMCs, B-cell-depleted T cells, or T cells were the source of the cDNA or gDNA that made up the material.

Seattle patients were enrolled during active infection and followed longitudinally. The receptor comes from a woman aged 30 to 39 with COVID-19, enrolled during active disease. Specimen: peripheral blood.

CDR3 in DNA: TGTGCCAGCAGCTTGGGCAGGGATTTTCGATATGGCTACACCTTC. This gives the protein CASSLGRDFRYGYTF. The chain recombines TRBV5-6 with TRBJ1-2; the D gene is possibly TRBD1 (5 bases). The CDR3 length is 15 residues. Per the germline V gene, CDR1 is SGHDT and CDR2 is YYEEEE. With 0 bases removed from V and 5 bases from J, the gap between germline ends came to 14 bases. Filled out from reference TRBV5-6 and TRBJ1-2, the complete variable domain reads DAGVTQSPTHLIKTRGQQVTLRCSPKSGHDTVSWYQQALGQGPQFIFQYYEEEERQRGNFPDRFSGHQFPNYSSELNVNALLLGDSALYLCASSLGRDFRYGYTFGSGTRLTVV.